The source of this TCR beta chain is a study of post-analysis software for immune sequencing data. Study-wide results and caveats: When compared against controls, multiple sclerosis patients showed significantly lower normalized Chao1 diversity. Comparison of patients with controls showed roughly five TRBV segments more frequent in patients, TRBV5-6, TRBV5-1 and TRBV20-1 among them.

The CDR3 sequence is 14 residues long. Trimming cost V 4 bases and J 2 bases, with 14 bases left between them. Germline assignment: CDR1 SQVTM and CDR2 ANQGSEA. This clonotype came up a few times. Its target is not known. The TCR beta cDNA libraries contained unique molecular identifiers. TCRdb re-analysed the PCR reads in MiXCR, keeping a single row per CDR3 protein. The sample contains roughly 540,000 distinct CDR3 sequences, around 31% of which appear only once. The gene calls are TRBV29-1 and TRBJ1-1, with a weak D call TRBD1 (5 bases). The sequence came from a girl under 18 with multiple sclerosis. The sample comprised blood. The CDR3 here is CSVGAPDRNTEAFF. The CDR3 region has the DNA TGCAGCGTTGGGGCCCCCGACAGAAACACTGAAGCTTTCTTT.